Only one count was recorded for the clone carrying this TCR beta chain. The antigen is unknown. The record originates from a study of PD-1 blockade in mismatch repair-deficient tumors. Findings and caveats of the study: Tumor-resident clones, often absent from pretreatment blood, expanded after pembrolizumab and then contracted.

Germline V gene data show CDR1 as MGHRA and CDR2 as YSYEKL. CDR3 size: 15 residues. The junction had 5 bases not matched to a gene; V was cut back by 3 bases and J by 5 bases. TCRdb's table, derived via immunoSEQ multiplex PCR, lists solely in-frame clones and lacks some. This sample has under 150,000 clones, with about 85% found just once. This sample comprised peripheral blood, obtained 44 weeks after starting pembrolizumab. This clonotype originated in an adult with mismatch repair-deficient cancer. This chain connects TRBV4-1 to TRBJ1-1; 11 positions agree with TRBD1. The CDR3 bases are TGCGCCAGCAGCCACGGACAGGGGGCTAGGACTGAAGCTTTCTTT. This translates into CASSHGQGARTEAFF.